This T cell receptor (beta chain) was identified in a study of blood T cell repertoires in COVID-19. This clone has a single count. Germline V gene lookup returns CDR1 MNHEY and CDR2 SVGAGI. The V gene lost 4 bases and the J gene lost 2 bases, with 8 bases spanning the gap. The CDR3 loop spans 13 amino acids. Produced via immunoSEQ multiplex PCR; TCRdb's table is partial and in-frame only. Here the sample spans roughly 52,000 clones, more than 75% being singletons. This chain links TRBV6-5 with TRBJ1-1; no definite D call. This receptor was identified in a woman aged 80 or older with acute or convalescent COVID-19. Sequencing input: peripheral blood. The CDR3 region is CASSLGQNTEAFF. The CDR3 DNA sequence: TGTGCCAGCAGTTTGGGCCAAAACACTGAAGCTTTCTTT.